Listed here are 22 T cell receptor beta chains from one sample, sequenced in a study of control samples from healthy donors and cancer patients. Only in-frame clones appear in the TCRdb table, and some are missing; sequencing was by immunoSEQ multiplex PCR. Of some 140,000 clones in the sample, approximately 86% are singletons; the top ten hold approximately 9%. The specimen sequenced was blood. The origin of the receptors is a woman aged 25 to 39 in good health.

This clone was recorded once. The gene calls are TRBV27 and TRBJ2-7, with TRBD2 matching 8 bases. There are 16 residues in the CDR3. Germline CDR1 and CDR2: MNHEY and SMNVEV (reference sequence). J lost 4 bases, V lost 5 bases, and 13 bases had no gene match. CDR3 coding DNA: TGTGCCAGCAGTCCTGCCTCGGCGGGAGGTCTATACGAGCAGTACTTC. Translation: CASSPASAGGLYEQYF.

The chain uses TRBV28 and TRBJ2-7; D call uncertain. There are 13 residues in the CDR3. Germline assignment: CDR1 MDHEN and CDR2 SYDVKM. The ends were cut back, 4 bases at V and 5 bases at J, with 12 bases in the middle. CDR3 protein: CASSSGNINEQYF. Written as DNA, the CDR3 is TGTGCCAGCAGTTCCGGTAATATCAACGAGCAGTACTTC.

This clone was observed once. This chain joins TRBV24-1 and TRBJ2-1, with TRBD2 as a possible D gene (5 bases). The V end was cut by 4 bases, the J end by 8 bases, with 11 bases between. The CDR3 consists of 13 residues. Germline V gene lookup returns CDR1 KGHDR and CDR2 SFDVKD. The CDR3 DNA reads as TGTGCCACCAGTGAGGTAGCCGGGGATGAGCAGTTCTTC. Translating it yields CATSEVAGDEQFF.

This clone was observed a single time. The chain combines TRBV11-2 with TRBJ2-1; 10 nucleotides align to TRBD2. V lost 5 bases and J lost 4; bases outside the gene matches: 8. Germline lookup yields CDR1 SGHAT and CDR2 FQNNGV. The CDR3 runs 16 residues. CDR3 coding DNA: TGTGCCAGCAGCCCCTTTACTAGCGGGGTATACAATGAGCAGTTCTTC. Translation: CASSPFTSGVYNEQFF.

This chain connects TRBV7-9 to TRBJ2-7, with 7 bases matching TRBD2. J was trimmed by 2 bases and V by 1 base; bases with no gene match: 5. The length of the CDR3 is 15 residues. Germline V lookup: CDR1 SEHNR, CDR2 FQNEAQ (reference sequence). CDR3 sequence: CASSLDLGGTYEQYF. DNA of the CDR3: TGTGCCAGCAGCTTAGACCTCGGGGGGACCTACGAGCAGTACTTC.

This chain joins TRBV18 and TRBJ2-7, with 9 bases fitting TRBD1. Germline V CDR1 and CDR2: KGHSH, LQKENI. J was trimmed by 2 bases and V by 10 bases; bases with no gene match: 12. The CDR3 length is 15 residues. The CDR3 DNA reads as TGTGCCACCTCCTTTGCCGGGACAGGGACCTACGAGCAGTACTTC. It is translated as CATSFAGTGTYEQYF.

The chain uses TRBV6-6 and TRBJ1-1; D not resolved. V was trimmed by 2 bases and J by 6 bases, leaving 16 bases between them. Germline lookup yields CDR1 MNHNY and CDR2 SVGAGI (reference sequence). This CDR3 is 15 amino acids long. The CDR3, as DNA: TGTGCCAGCAGTTACCCCGCCGATCGGGTCCCTGAAGCTTTCTTT. Amino acid sequence: CASSYPADRVPEAFF.

This clone was seen a handful of times. The chain is built from TRBV5-8 and TRBJ2-1; 9 bases match TRBD2. V lost 0 bases and J lost 3; bases outside the gene matches: 1. The CDR3 length is 15 residues. CDR1 is SGHTS and CDR2 is YDEGEE in the germline V gene. In DNA form, the CDR3 reads TGTGCCAGCAGCTTGGAGACTAGCGGCTACAATGAGCAGTTCTTC. It codes for CASSLETSGYNEQFF.

The chain couples TRBV5-5 to TRBJ2-7, with D tentatively TRBD1 or TRBD2 (6 bases each). The V end lost 7 bases, the J end lost 0 bases, and 17 bases lay between the germline ends. This CDR3 is 15 amino acids long. Germline V gene sequence: CDR1 SGHKS, CDR2 YYEKEE (reference sequence). CDR3 protein: CASDRLGGISYEQYF. CDR3 in DNA: TGTGCCAGCGACCGGTTAGGGGGGATCTCCTACGAGCAGTACTTC. Using reference TRBV5-5 and TRBJ2-7 for the parts outside the CDR3, the full variable domain is DAGVTQSPTHLIKTRGQQVTLRCSPISGHKSVSWYQQVLGQGPQFIFQYYEKEERGRGNFPDRFSARQFPNYSSELNVNALLLGDSALYLCASDRLGGISYEQYFGPGTRLTVT.

This clone came up a few times. The chain recombines TRBV27 with TRBJ2-3, with 10 positions matching TRBD2. CDR1 is MNHEY, CDR2 SMNVEV, per germline (reference sequence). The CDR3 loop spans 16 amino acids. V lost 5 bases to trimming and J lost 1 base; unmatched junction nucleotides: 6. The CDR3, as DNA: TGTGCCAGCAGTCATAGGACTAGCGGTGGCACAGATACGCAGTATTTT. It yields the protein CASSHRTSGGTDTQYF.

CDR3 coding DNA: TGTGCCAGCAGCCGGCCCCCCTACAATGAGCAGTTCTTC. It is translated as CASSRPPYNEQFF. V and J are TRBV4-2 and TRBJ2-1; the D is unclear. Germline assignment: CDR1 LGHNA and CDR2 YNFKEQ. The CDR3 has 13 amino acids. Trimming removed 4 bases from V and 2 bases from J, with 6 bases in between.

The count of this clone is one. V and J are TRBV3-1 (or the pseudogene TRBV3-2) and TRBJ2-7, with no clear D. Trimming took 8 bases from V and 5 from J, leaving 7 bases between them. In germline, CDR1 is LGHDT, CDR2 YNNKEL (reference sequence). The CDR3 loop spans 10 amino acids. In nucleotides, the CDR3 is TGTGCCAGCGGCAAGCACGAGCAGTACTTC. It yields the protein CASGKHEQYF.

This clone was recorded a few times. An end of the junction does not agree with germline; a read error may underlie this. The genes are TRBV5-6 and TRBJ1-5; the D gene is possibly TRBD1 (6 bases). The CDR3 is made up of 12 amino acids. The germline V gene encodes CDR1 SGHDT and CDR2 YYEEEE. CDR3 DNA: TGTGCCAGCAGCTTGAATCCACAGGGCCCCGGTTTT. Translated: CASSLNPQGPGF.

The chain carries TRBV27 and TRBJ1-5, with TRBD1 identical over 9 bases. Looked up from germline, CDR1 is MNHEY and CDR2 is SMNVEV (reference sequence). This CDR3 is 16 amino acids long. Germline trimming cut 4 bases from V and 3 bases from J; bases unmatched to any gene: 7. CDR3 DNA sequence: TGTGCCAGCAGTTCCATGACAGGGGGAACCAATCAGCCCCAGCATTTT. It specifies CASSSMTGGTNQPQHF.

V is TRBV28 and J is TRBJ2-3, with 7 bases fitting TRBD2. J gave up 0 bases and V 4 bases, and 7 bases lay outside the gene matches. Per the germline V gene, CDR1 is MDHEN and CDR2 is SYDVKM. This CDR3 has 16 residues. Here the CDR3 reads CASSSPAGESTDTQYF. DNA of the CDR3: TGTGCCAGCAGTTCCCCCGCGGGGGAAAGCACAGATACGCAGTATTTT.

The CDR3 spells CASSPGLAGVRNEQFF. CDR3 nucleotides: TGTGCCAGCAGCCCAGGACTAGCGGGAGTTCGCAATGAGCAGTTCTTC. The rearrangement joins TRBV7-2 to TRBJ2-1; 13 nucleotides match TRBD2. Germline V gene lookup returns CDR1 SGHTA and CDR2 FQGNSA. This CDR3 is built from 16 residues. The junction had 7 bases not matched to a gene; V was cut back by 5 bases and J by 6 bases.

This clone showed up just once. This rearrangement joins TRBV24-1 to TRBJ2-3; D is unresolved. V was clipped by 4 bases and J by 0 bases, with 1 base between them. The CDR3 totals 12 residues. The V gene's germline CDR1 is KGHDR and CDR2 SFDVKD. Here the CDR3 DNA reads TGTGCCACCAGTGAGAGCACAGATACGCAGTATTTT. Amino acid sequence: CATSESTDTQYF.

The chain combines TRBV24-1 with TRBJ2-2; TRBD2 agrees at 8 bases. The trim removed 4 bases at V and 4 bases at J, leaving 13 bases unmatched. The CDR3 is made up of 18 amino acids. Germline loops: CDR1 KGHDR, CDR2 SFDVKD. The CDR3 DNA reads TGTGCCACCAGTGACCCCGGGGTAGCGGGACTGAGCACCGGGGAGCTGTTTTTT. Protein: CATSDPGVAGLSTGELFF.

V usage is TRBV5-6 and J usage is TRBJ2-1; 12 positions agree with TRBD1. This CDR3 is 17 amino acids long. Germline CDR1 is SGHDT and CDR2 is YYEEEE. Trimming cost V 0 bases and J 9 bases; bases outside gene matches: 10. CDR3 sequence: CASSLAGGQGALSEQFF. In DNA, the CDR3 is TGTGCCAGCAGCTTGGCCGGGGGACAGGGGGCGCTGAGTGAGCAGTTCTTC.

V and J are TRBV10-3 and TRBJ2-7; 9 bases fit TRBD2. The CDR3 is made up of 13 amino acids. Germline V gene data show CDR1 as ENHRY and CDR2 as SYGVKD. V lost 11 bases and J lost 1; bases outside the gene matches: 6. The CDR3 loop reads CASRLAESYEQYF. For the CDR3, the DNA is TGTGCCTCACGACTAGCGGAATCCTACGAGCAGTACTTC.

The chain has TRBV4-2 and TRBJ1-1; no clear D. V lost 1 base and J 3 bases, leaving 9 bases between the germline ends. There are 14 residues in the CDR3. Germline CDR1 is LGHNA and CDR2 is YNFKEQ. CDR3 DNA sequence: TGTGCCAGCAGCCAAGGGGGTGTTGACACTGAAGCTTTCTTT. Its translation is CASSQGGVDTEAFF.

CDR3 loop: CASGDRHSPLHF. The CDR3 DNA sequence: TGTGCCAGCGGGGACCGCCATTCACCCCTCCACTTT. This rearrangement joins TRBV6-6 to TRBJ1-6, with TRBD1 as a possible D gene (5 bases). V was pared by 8 bases and J by 8 bases, with 10 bases between. The CDR3 covers 12 residues. Looked up from germline, CDR1 is MNHNY and CDR2 is SVGAGI (reference sequence).